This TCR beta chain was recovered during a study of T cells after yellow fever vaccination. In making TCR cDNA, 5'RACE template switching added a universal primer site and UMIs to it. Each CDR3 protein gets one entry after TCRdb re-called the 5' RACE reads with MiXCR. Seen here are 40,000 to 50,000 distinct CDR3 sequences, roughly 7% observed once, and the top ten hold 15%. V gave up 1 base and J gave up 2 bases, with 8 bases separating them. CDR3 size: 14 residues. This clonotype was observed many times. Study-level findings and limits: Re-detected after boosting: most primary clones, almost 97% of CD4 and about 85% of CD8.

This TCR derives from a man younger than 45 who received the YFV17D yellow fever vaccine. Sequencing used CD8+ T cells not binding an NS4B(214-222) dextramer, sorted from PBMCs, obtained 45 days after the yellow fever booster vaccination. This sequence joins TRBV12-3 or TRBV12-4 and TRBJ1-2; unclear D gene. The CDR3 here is CASSLGPTNYGYTF. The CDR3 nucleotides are TGTGCCAGCAGTTTAGGGCCGACCAACTATGGCTACACCTTC.